This TCR beta chain was captured in a study of blood T cell repertoires in COVID-19. Study context: Specimens from acute and convalescent COVID-19 originated in the United States, Italy and Spain. Sources were T cells, B-cell-depleted T cells, or PBMCs; the material itself was cDNA or gDNA.

In the original processing: Counts of nucleated cells, estimated from reference gene primer amplification, were obtained. Measured with immunoSEQ multiplex PCR; TCRdb has only the in-frame clones, and not every one. The D gene and trimming were derived from the DNA, and the V and J assignments and clone size from that table. This sample has approximately 260,000 clones, with over 70% found just once. After removal of 6 bases from V and 6 bases from J, the junction contained 11 bases not matched to a gene. From germline, CDR1 is MNHEY and CDR2 SVGAGI. This CDR3 comprises 15 residues. The receptor was isolated from a human donor in a cohort sampled during active COVID-19. Sequences were obtained from peripheral blood. This chain uses TRBV6-5 with TRBJ1-1; the match to TRBD1 covers 9 bases. The CDR3 sequence is CASRSDRGFNPEAFF. In DNA form, the CDR3 reads TGTGCCAGCAGGTCGGACAGGGGCTTTAATCCTGAAGCTTTCTTT.